This T cell receptor beta chain was sequenced in a study of shared clonotypes between healthy human individuals. Genomic DNA per cell subset filled all wells of several immunoSEQ plates. Method: immunoSEQ multiplex PCR; TCRdb's copy keeps in-frame clones and lacks some. The profile shows 2 million to 2.5 million clones, 92% of them singletons. CDR3 size: 13 residues. V was cut by 2 bases and J by 3 bases, with 7 bases left in between. Germline values: CDR1 SNHLY, CDR2 FYNNEI. The healthy adult donors were HIV-negative and reported no recent acute infections or vaccinations. Notes on the study in general: Despite large depth, rarefaction showed incomplete sorted-subset sequencing.

About this clone itself: Its target is not known.

The chain combines TRBV2 with TRBJ2-5, with D possibly TRBD2 on 5 matching bases. Sequencing used naive CD4+ T cells from PBMCs. Subset of the sample: CD45RA+ positively selected. The receptor comes from a young man in good health. Some clones in this sample may be carry-over from other donors' samples. Here the CDR3 DNA reads TGTGCCAGCAGTGAAAGCGGAAAAGAGACCCAGTACTTC. This sequence encodes CASSESGKETQYF. The full variable domain, completed using reference TRBV2 and TRBJ2-5, is EPEVTQTPSHQVTQMGQEVILRCVPISNHLYFYWYRQILGQKVEFLVSFYNNEISEKSEIFDDQFSVERPDGSNFTLKIRSTKLEDSAMYFCASSESGKETQYFGPGTRLLVL.